This T cell receptor (beta chain) was sequenced in a study of blood T cell repertoires in COVID-19. About the study: Specimens from acute and convalescent COVID-19 originated in the United States, Italy and Spain. PBMCs, B-cell-depleted T cells, or T cells provided the cDNA or gDNA that made up the material.

Original processing notes: Reference gene primer amplification yielded estimated nucleated cell counts. Using immunoSEQ multiplex PCR, the repertoire was profiled, and TCRdb retains in-frame clones only, with some absent. D and trimming come from the DNA, and the V and J calls and clone size come from that table. The sample shows 400,000 to 450,000 clones, about nine tenths of them seen only once. The receptor comes from a woman younger than 45 with active or convalescent COVID-19. What was sequenced was peripheral blood.

The CDR3 spells CATSSRGGPLKLFF. The CDR3 DNA follows: TGTGCCACCAGCAGTCGAGGGGGTCCGCTAAAACTGTTTTTT. The rearrangement uses TRBV15 and TRBJ1-4, with D perhaps TRBD1 (6 bases). Trimming removed 3 bases from V and 10 bases from J, with 15 bases in between. The CDR3 is 14 residues long. Germline V lookup: CDR1 LNHNV, CDR2 YYDKDF (reference sequence).